This entry is about one T cell receptor (beta chain). The antigen remains unidentified. The germline gives CDR1 MNHEY, CDR2 SMNVEV (reference sequence). Trimming pared 2 bases from V and 5 bases from J, leaving 13 bases between. The CDR3 has 14 residues. These data are taken from a study of siplizumab effects on memory and regulatory T cells. Study findings and constraints: Assignment to unstimulated subsets succeeded for only a minor fraction of the alloreactive clones. Confirmatory evidence of suppressive function in proliferating siplizumab-culture Tregs was not obtained. Memory cells seemed less diverse than naive T cells, which also seemed major contributors to the alloresponse.

The assay was immunoSEQ multiplex PCR, and TCRdb's table has in-frame clones only and misses some. The sample records around 100,000 clones, around 90% being singletons. What was sequenced was non-Treg CD4+ T cells sorted from blood. This TCR was recovered from a human donor in good health. This sequence joins TRBV27 and TRBJ2-7; D gene uncertain. CDR3: CASSLIAGSHEQYF. CDR3 nucleotides: TGTGCCAGCAGTTTAATAGCAGGCAGCCACGAGCAGTACTTC.